What follows describes a single T cell receptor beta chain. Its antigen is unidentified. Trimming took 2 bases from V and 2 from J, leaving 16 bases between them. This CDR3 region has 16 residues. CDR1 and CDR2 (germline): MNHNS, SASEGT. This sample is drawn from a study of beta chain features in type 1 diabetes. Study observations and caveats: TCRB CDR3s from Type 1 diabetes patients were moderately but significantly shorter in all four CD4+ subsets.

Reverse transcription of all isolated RNA meant that expressed TCRB transcripts were sequenced. Assay: immunoSEQ multiplex PCR; the TCRdb copy retains only in-frame clones and omits some. The table records 250,000 to 300,000 clones, 24% of them present only once. Sequenced: naive CD4+ T cells from blood. J is TRBJ2-7 and V is TRBV6-1, with a tentative D call TRBD2 (6 bases). The clonotype was recovered from a woman between 25 and 40 years old with type 1 diabetes. CDR3 bases: TGTGCCAGCAGTGAAAGTAGGGCGGGATCCACCTACGAGCAGTACTTC. Protein product: CASSESRAGSTYEQYF.